This T cell receptor (beta chain) was found in a study of regulatory T cells in long-lasting Graves disease. The authors built TCR beta libraries using iRepertoire HTBI primers and Arm-PCR of CDR3 regions. Via MiXCR, TCRdb re-called the multiplex PCR reads, giving one row per CDR3 protein. The table shows nearly 350,000 distinct CDR3 sequences, with about 19% occurring only once. With 4 bases removed from V and 7 bases from J, the gap between germline ends came to 11 bases. The CDR3 loop spans 13 amino acids. CDR1 is SGDLS, CDR2 YYNGEE, per germline. The study, taken as a whole, reports: Blood alone, not thyroid tissue, was studied. It was in persistent disease that TRBV28, TRBJ1-2 and TRBJ2-5 were favored.

This clonotype was seen a handful of times. What it recognizes is unknown. The sample's time point: persistent/refractory GD, antithyroid drugs over 5 years with positive TRAb. RNA isolated from PBMCs was used to make the TCR library. The sequence was obtained from a female donor with Graves disease. This rearrangement joins TRBV9 to TRBJ2-2; no firm D call. This specimen was peripheral blood mononuclear cells (PBMCs), taken when the disease was refractory, from a patient treated with antithyroid drugs. This chain's CDR3 is CASSPTEYGELFF. CDR3 sequence (DNA): TGTGCCAGCAGCCCCACGGAGTACGGGGAGCTGTTTTTT.